Sequencing of this T cell receptor beta chain was carried out in a study of monozygotic twins with inflammatory bowel disease. General study results and limits: Lower sharing of clonotypes with other individuals was seen in IBD patients than in healthy twins. This was most marked in patients showing signs of disease activity.

Germline loops: CDR1 SGHNT, CDR2 YYREEE (reference sequence). The CDR3 totals 15 residues. With regard to this clonotype: As yet, its antigen is unknown.

From its re-call of the 5' RACE reads, TCRdb lists each CDR3 protein once, without DNA. The specimen's table records 45,000 or so distinct CDR3 sequences. This chain links TRBV5-4 with TRBJ2-6. The sequence derives from a human donor with ulcerative colitis or Crohn's disease, or a healthy co-twin of an affected twin (not recorded which). Material: blood. The CDR3 loop is CASSLPRSGANVLTF.